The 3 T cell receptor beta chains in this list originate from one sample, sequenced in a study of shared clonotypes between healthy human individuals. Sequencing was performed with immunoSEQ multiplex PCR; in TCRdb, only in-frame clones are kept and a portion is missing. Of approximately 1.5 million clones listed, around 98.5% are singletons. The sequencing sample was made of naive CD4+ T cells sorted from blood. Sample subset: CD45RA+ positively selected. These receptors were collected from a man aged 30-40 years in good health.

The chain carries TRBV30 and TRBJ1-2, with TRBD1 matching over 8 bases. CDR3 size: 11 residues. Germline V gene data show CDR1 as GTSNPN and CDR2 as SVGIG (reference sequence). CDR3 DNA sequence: TGTGCTGCGGACAGGGAAGATGGCTACACCTTC. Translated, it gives CAADREDGYTF.

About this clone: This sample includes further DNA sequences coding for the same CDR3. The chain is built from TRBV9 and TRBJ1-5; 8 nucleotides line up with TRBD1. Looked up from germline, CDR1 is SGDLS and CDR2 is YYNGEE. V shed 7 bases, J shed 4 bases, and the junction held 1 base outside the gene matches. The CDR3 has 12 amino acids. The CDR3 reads CASGQGNQPQHF. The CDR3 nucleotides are TGTGCCAGCGGACAGGGAAATCAGCCCCAGCATTTT.

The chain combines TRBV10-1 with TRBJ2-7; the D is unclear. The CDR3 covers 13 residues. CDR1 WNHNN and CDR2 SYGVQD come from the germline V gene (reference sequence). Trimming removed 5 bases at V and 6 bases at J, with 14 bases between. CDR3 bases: TGCGCCAGCAGTCCCCCTGGGGAATCCGAGCAGTACTTC. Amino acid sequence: CASSPPGESEQYF.